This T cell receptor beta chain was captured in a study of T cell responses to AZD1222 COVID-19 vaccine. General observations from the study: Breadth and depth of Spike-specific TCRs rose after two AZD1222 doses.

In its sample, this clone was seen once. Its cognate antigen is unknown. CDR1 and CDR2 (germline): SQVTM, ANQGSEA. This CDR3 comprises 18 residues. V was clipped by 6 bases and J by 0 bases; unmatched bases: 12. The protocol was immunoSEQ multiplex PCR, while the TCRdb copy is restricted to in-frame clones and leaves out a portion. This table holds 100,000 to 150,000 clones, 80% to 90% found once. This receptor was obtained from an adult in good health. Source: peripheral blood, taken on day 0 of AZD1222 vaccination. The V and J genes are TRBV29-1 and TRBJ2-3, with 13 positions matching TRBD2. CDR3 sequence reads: CSVETSGRIFSSTDTQYF. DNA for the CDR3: TGCAGCGTAGAGACTAGCGGGAGGATTTTCTCTAGCACAGATACGCAGTATTTT.